This TCR beta chain was sequenced during a study of Ad26.COV2.S vaccination and SARS-CoV-2 variants. Study-wide context: Doses of Ad26.COV2.S were injected into muscle once or twice, 56 days apart.

Repertoires were generated with immunoSEQ multiplex PCR, while TCRdb's copy carries only in-frame clones and drops some. There are 400,000 or so clones in the sample; more than 85% occur only once, and around 3.4% lies in the top ten. V was clipped by 1 base and J by 1 base, with 16 bases between them. The CDR3 extends over 17 amino acids. Germline CDR1 and CDR2: SGHVS and FQNEAQ. Treatment of the sample: around 19 received Ad26.COV2.S at low or high dose, single or two shots; roughly five received placebo; per-sample allocation not given. Day 63 following the first vaccine or placebo injection was when the samples were taken. Donor was an adult aged 18-55 years in Boston.

The starting material was peripheral blood, obtained in a trial of Ad26.COV2.S vaccine versus placebo. The chain joins TRBV7-8 to TRBJ1-2; D is possibly TRBD1 (5 bases). The TCR was taken from a person between 18 and 65 years old who received the Ad26.COV2.S COVID-19 vaccine or a placebo. CDR3: CASSLEGSGPFNYGYTF. The CDR3 coding sequence is TGTGCCAGCAGCTTAGAAGGGTCGGGGCCTTTTAACTATGGCTACACCTTC.